Following are 20 T cell receptor beta chains from one sample sequenced in a study of blood T cell repertoires in COVID-19. The assay was immunoSEQ multiplex PCR, and TCRdb's table has in-frame clones only and misses some. This sample has 250,000 to 300,000 clones, with 90% found just once. The sequenced sample was peripheral blood. The receptors were sampled from a woman between 35 and 50 years old with acute or convalescent COVID-19.

The chain joins TRBV27 to TRBJ1-1, with D tentatively TRBD1 (5 bases). The V gene lost 4 bases and the J gene lost 7 bases, with 16 bases spanning the gap. The CDR3 is made up of 14 amino acids. Germline CDR1 MNHEY, CDR2 SMNVEV (reference sequence). The CDR3 here is CASSSGVGGGEAFF. The CDR3 DNA sequence: TGTGCCAGCAGTTCTGGGGTCGGGGGGGGTGAAGCTTTCTTT.

The chain couples TRBV6-6 to TRBJ1-5; the D gene is possibly TRBD1 (6 bases). CDR1 MNHNY and CDR2 SVGAGI come from the germline V gene (reference sequence). This CDR3 is 15 amino acids long. Trimming took 0 bases from V and 7 from J, leaving 13 bases between them. The chain's CDR3 is CASSYSQGRVQPQHF. CDR3 nucleotide sequence: TGTGCCAGCAGTTACTCACAGGGCCGTGTACAGCCCCAGCATTTT.

This clone was seen only a few times. V and J are TRBV6-4 and TRBJ2-3, with 7 bases lining up with TRBD1. This CDR3 has 13 residues. With 3 bases clipped from V and 6 bases from J, the junction kept 3 bases outside the gene matches. The germline CDR1 and CDR2 sequences are MRHNA and SNTAGT. The CDR3 DNA follows: TGTGCCAGCAGTGAGACGGACAGGGATACGCAGTATTTT. Its translation is CASSETDRDTQYF.

The genes are TRBV4-1 and TRBJ1-2; maybe TRBD1 (6 bases). Germline CDR1 and CDR2: MGHRA and YSYEKL. V gave up 2 bases and J gave up 8 bases, with 15 bases separating them. This CDR3 is 14 amino acids long. Here the CDR3 reads CASSQSGAPGGYTF. CDR3 nucleotide sequence: TGCGCCAGCAGCCAATCAGGGGCCCCTGGGGGCTACACCTTC.

This sequence joins TRBV5-5 and TRBJ2-1; possibly TRBD2 for D (5 bases). Trimming took 0 bases from V and 6 from J, leaving 13 bases between them. Germline V gene sequence: CDR1 SGHKS, CDR2 YYEKEE (reference sequence). This CDR3 is built from 15 residues. CDR3 nucleotides: TGTGCCAGCAGCTTGGGCAGGACTCAACTCAATGAGCAGTTCTTC. It codes for CASSLGRTQLNEQFF.

The chain uses TRBV27 and TRBJ1-5, with TRBD1 matching over 8 bases. The CDR3 contains 14 residues. Germline CDR1 and CDR2: MNHEY and SMNVEV (reference sequence). V trimming: 5 bases; J trimming: 6 bases; junction bases outside the gene matches: 6. CDR3 residues: CASSRQGAPQPQHF. The CDR3 region has the DNA TGTGCCAGCAGTCGTCAGGGGGCGCCTCAGCCCCAGCATTTT.

The chain is built from TRBV4-2 and TRBJ2-7, with 7 bases lining up with TRBD2. J gave up 0 bases and V 3 bases, and 14 bases lay outside the gene matches. Germline CDR1 is LGHNA and CDR2 is YNFKEQ. This CDR3 contains 18 residues. In nucleotides, the CDR3 is TGTGCCAGCAGCCAGACTAAGACCGGGACTACCAGCTCCTACGAGCAGTACGTC. This translates into CASSQTKTGTTSSYEQYV.

In its sample, this clone was seen once. The CDR3 region has the DNA TGTGCCAGCAGCCCCCAGTTTGGAGGTGTCAATTCACCCCTCCACTTT. It specifies CASSPQFGGVNSPLHF. This rearrangement joins TRBV9 to TRBJ1-6; D gene ambiguous. Germline loops: CDR1 SGDLS, CDR2 YYNGEE. Deletions cut 4 bases from V and 7 bases from J, with 18 bases between. CDR3 length: 16 residues.

V gene TRBV19 combines with J gene TRBJ2-2; 8 bases align to TRBD2. The V gene end was trimmed by 8 bases and the J gene end by 4 bases; junction bases not matched to a gene: 6. Germline CDR1 is LNHDA and CDR2 is SQIVND (reference sequence). This CDR3 region has 14 residues. CDR3 residues: CASCGGRGTGELFF. The CDR3 DNA reads TGTGCCAGTTGCGGGGGGAGGGGCACCGGGGAGCTGTTTTTT.

The J gene is TRBJ1-4, the V gene TRBV18; perhaps TRBD1 as D (6 bases). V was trimmed by 6 bases and J by 3 bases, leaving 17 bases between them. The germline V gene encodes CDR1 KGHSH and CDR2 LQKENI. This CDR3 contains 16 residues. DNA of the CDR3: TGTGCCAGCTCCTTCTTCGACAGGACAGCTAATGAAAAACTGTTTTTT. Its translation is CASSFFDRTANEKLFF.

The J gene is TRBJ1-5, the V gene TRBV5-8, with D uncertain. There are 14 residues in the CDR3. Germline V gene data show CDR1 as SGHTS and CDR2 as YDEGEE. V lost 2 bases and J lost 4, with 10 bases in between. In DNA, the CDR3 is TGTGCCAGCAGCTTTCGACGGAGAAATCAGCCCCAGCATTTT. This sequence encodes CASSFRRRNQPQHF.

J is TRBJ2-5 and V is TRBV3-1 (or the pseudogene TRBV3-2), with TRBD2 matching 14 bases. V trimming: 5 bases; J trimming: 1 base; junction bases outside the gene matches: 3. In germline, CDR1 is LGHDT, CDR2 YNNKEL (reference sequence). CDR3 length: 16 residues. As DNA, the CDR3 is TGTGCCAGCAGCAGACTAGCGGGGGGGCTCCAAGAGACCCAGTACTTC. Translated, it gives CASSRLAGGLQETQYF.

This clone appeared a single time. The V gene is TRBV6-5, the J gene TRBJ2-1; D remains unclear. V was clipped by 0 bases and J by 3 bases, with 9 bases between them. The CDR3 sequence is 15 residues long. CDR1 and CDR2 from the germline V gene are MNHEY and SVGAGI. This CDR3 reads CASSYSLKIYNEQFF. The CDR3 coding sequence is TGTGCCAGCAGTTACTCGCTAAAAATCTACAATGAGCAGTTCTTC.

The chain carries TRBV19 and TRBJ1-2; possible D gene TRBD1, 5 bases. This CDR3 has 16 amino acids. V was pared by 1 base and J by 0 bases, with 12 bases between. The germline gives CDR1 LNHDA, CDR2 SQIVND (reference sequence). The CDR3 DNA sequence: TGTGCCAGTAGTATAGGTGGGGACTCCACTAACTATGGCTACACCTTC. It translates to CASSIGGDSTNYGYTF. The full variable domain, completed using reference TRBV19 and TRBJ1-2, is DGGITQSPKYLFRKEGQNVTLSCEQNLNHDAMYWYRQDPGQGLRLIYYSQIVNDFQKGDIAEGYSVSREKKESFPLTVTSAQKNPTAFYLCASSIGGDSTNYGYTFGSGTRLTVV.

This clone was recorded only once. This rearrangement joins TRBV30 to TRBJ1-5; 7 bases are a match to TRBD1. J gave up 4 bases and V 4 bases, and 4 bases lay outside the gene matches. Germline V gene data show CDR1 as GTSNPN and CDR2 as SVGIG (reference sequence). CDR3 length equals 13 residues. CDR3 sequence (DNA): TGTGCCTGGACGATGGACAGGAATCAGCCCCAGCATTTT. Translation gives CAWTMDRNQPQHF.

The chain couples TRBV12-2 to TRBJ2-1; the table names TRBD2, a call not compared with the DNA. TRBV12-2 is described as a pseudogene. The CDR3 is 16 residues long. The chain's CDR3 is CASRLSLAGGQNEQFF. Written as DNA, the CDR3 is TGTGCAAGTCGCTTATCTCTAGCGGGGGGGCAGAATGAGCAGTTCTTC.

The chain carries TRBV6-5 and TRBJ1-1; D gene uncertain. The V end was cut by 5 bases, the J end by 0 bases, with 7 bases between. Per the germline V gene, CDR1 is MNHEY and CDR2 is SVGAGI. The CDR3 extends over 13 amino acids. The CDR3 DNA is TGTGCCAGCAGTCAACAGATGAACACTGAAGCTTTCTTT. Translation: CASSQQMNTEAFF.

The chain carries TRBV6-1 and TRBJ1-5, with 9 nucleotides matching TRBD1. V lost 2 bases, J lost 0 bases, and 8 bases stayed unmatched. The V gene's germline CDR1 is MNHNS and CDR2 SASEGT. The CDR3 contains 18 residues. CDR3: CASSEWGQGLYSNQPQHF. CDR3 nucleotides: TGTGCCAGCAGTGAATGGGGACAGGGACTCTATAGCAATCAGCCCCAGCATTTT.

V usage is TRBV19 and J usage is TRBJ1-1, with 8 bases fitting TRBD1. Unmatched junction bases numbered 6, after V lost 5 bases and J lost 1 base. This CDR3 is built from 15 residues. The V gene's germline CDR1 is LNHDA and CDR2 SQIVND (reference sequence). The CDR3 bases are TGTGCCAGTAGTGCCCGGACAGGGTCGAACACTGAAGCTTTCTTT. This gives the protein CASSARTGSNTEAFF.

This rearrangement joins TRBV7-9 to TRBJ2-3; TRBD2 agrees at 9 bases. There are 18 residues in the CDR3. V was pared by 1 base and J by 4 bases, with 12 bases of the junction left unmatched. CDR1 SEHNR and CDR2 FQNEAQ come from the germline V gene (reference sequence). For the CDR3, the DNA is TGTGCCAGCAGCTTAGGGGGTGGTTGGGGACTAGCATCAGATACGCAGTATTTT. Its protein is CASSLGGGWGLASDTQYF. Complete variable domain (other parts from reference TRBV7-9 and TRBJ2-3): DTGVSQNPRHKITKRGQNVTFRCDPISEHNRLYWYRQTLGQGPEFLTYFQNEAQLEKSRLLSDRFSAERPKGSFSTLEIQRTEQGDSAMYLCASSLGGGWGLASDTQYFGPGTRLTVL.